These 32 T cell receptor beta chains share one sample of origin, sequenced in a study of molecular identifiers for immune sequencing clone quantification. MiXCR was run by TCRdb on the PCR reads, yielding one entry per CDR3 protein. The sample shows just under 650,000 distinct CDR3 sequences, approximately 20% of them seen only once. The sample comprised naive CD8+ T cells from blood, with Jurkat cell RNA spiked in. Subset given: FACS-sorted CD8+CD4-CCR7+CD45RA+ naive T cells. The source is a human donor in good health. Some libraries in this study had Jurkat cell RNA spiked in.

V and J are TRBV7-9 and TRBJ1-1; maybe TRBD1 (5 bases). V lost 7 bases and J 1 base, leaving 13 bases between the germline ends. Looked up from germline, CDR1 is SEHNR and CDR2 is FQNEAQ (reference sequence). This CDR3 is 14 amino acids long. In nucleotides, the CDR3 is TGTGCCAGCACCTTTGACAGCTCGAACACTGAAGCTTTCTTT. It translates to CASTFDSSNTEAFF.

This clonotype was observed a few times. The chain has TRBV4-1 and TRBJ2-2; D might be TRBD1 or TRBD2, each matching 5 bases. Germline CDR1 is MGHRA and CDR2 is YSYEKL. This CDR3 region has 16 residues. With 4 bases removed from V and 1 base from J, the gap between germline ends came to 13 bases. DNA of the CDR3: TGCGCCAGCAGCCCAGTCGGGACGGAGAACACCGGGGAGCTGTTTTTT. It yields the protein CASSPVGTENTGELFF.

Comments on this clonotype: This could be a read error, since a much larger clone is one nucleotide away. The chain joins TRBV10-3 to TRBJ2-7; a possible D gene is TRBD2 (6 bases). The CDR3 covers 14 residues. Germline CDR1 reads ENHRY; CDR2 reads SYGVKD. Trimming removed 4 bases from V and 5 bases from J, with 15 bases in between. CDR3 nucleotide sequence: TGTGCCATCAGTGTGGGCAGGGCTAGCGACGAGCAGTACTTC. Its translation: CAISVGRASDEQYF.

The V and J genes are TRBV27 and TRBJ1-1; TRBD1 might be the D (6 bases). The V end was cut by 0 bases, the J end by 5 bases, with 10 bases between. The CDR3 runs 14 residues. Germline V gene lookup returns CDR1 MNHEY and CDR2 SMNVEV (reference sequence). The CDR3 DNA is TGTGCCAGCAGTTTATCGGCAGGGGATACTGAAGCTTTCTTT. Its protein product is CASSLSAGDTEAFF.

J is TRBJ2-1 and V is TRBV5-1; 10 bases line up with TRBD2. Looked up from germline, CDR1 is SGHRS and CDR2 is YFSETQ. V shed 0 bases, J shed 12 bases, and the junction held 12 bases outside the gene matches. The CDR3 totals 16 residues. CDR3 sequence reads: CASSLGASGRIDGQFF. The CDR3 DNA reads as TGCGCCAGCAGCTTGGGGGCTAGCGGGAGAATCGATGGGCAGTTCTTC.

Worth noting for this clonotype: It may be a read error: a sequence one base away is much more abundant. The chain employs TRBV7-9 and TRBJ1-1; D gene uncertain. This CDR3 has 14 amino acids. The germline V gene encodes CDR1 SEHNR and CDR2 FQNEAQ (reference sequence). Trimming removed 5 bases at V and 1 base at J, with 11 bases between. CDR3 nucleotide sequence: TGTGCCAGCAGCCCCCGGGAAGCGAACACTGAAGCTTTCTTT. Its translation is CASSPREANTEAFF.

This clonotype appeared a few times. The genes are TRBV21-1 and TRBJ1-1. TRBV21-1 is assigned pseudogene status. This CDR3 is 10 amino acids long. CDR3 residues: CASSQPGAFF. The CDR3 DNA reads TGTGCCAGCAGCCAACCTGGGGCTTTCTTT.

There are many counts of this clonotype. The chain combines TRBV6-2 or TRBV6-3 with TRBJ2-7; 7 bases are a match to TRBD1. V lost 2 bases, J lost 5 bases, and 9 bases stayed unmatched. CDR3 length: 15 amino acids. The germline V gene has CDR1 MNHEY and CDR2 SVGEGT. The CDR3 DNA sequence: TGTGCCAGCAGTTACCGGCAGGGGGATCGAGACGAGCAGTACTTC. Translation: CASSYRQGDRDEQYF.

Concerning this clonotype itself: Given a much more abundant clone one base away, this may be a read error. V is TRBV6-5 and J is TRBJ2-1; possible D gene TRBD2, 6 bases. The germline V gene encodes CDR1 MNHEY and CDR2 SVGAGI. This CDR3 comprises 15 residues. CDR3: CAGSYSGERADEQFF. CDR3 DNA: TGTGCCGGCAGTTACTCGGGGGAGAGGGCGGATGAGCAGTTCTTC.

In this sample, this clonotype turned up a few times. J is TRBJ2-7 and V is TRBV12-3 or TRBV12-4; possibly TRBD1 for D (6 bases). The CDR3 runs 14 residues. V dropped 5 bases and J dropped 3 bases, with 14 bases sitting between them. The CDR3 bases are TGTGCCAGCAGTCCCCCAAACAGGGACTACGAGCAGTACTTC. Amino acid sequence: CASSPPNRDYEQYF.

This clonotype was seen a few times. This chain connects TRBV6-1 to TRBJ2-2; D call uncertain. CDR3 size: 13 residues. Germline-derived CDR1 and CDR2 are MNHNS and SASEGT. Trimming left V 10 bases short and J 3 bases short, with 12 bases between. The CDR3 DNA is TGTGCCACCGCTATTGCGCACACCGGGGAGCTGTTTTTT. It encodes CATAIAHTGELFF.

About this clonotype itself: This may arise from a read error, as a much more abundant clone is one base away. V usage is TRBV11-2 and J usage is TRBJ1-1, with D possibly being TRBD1 (5 bases). CDR1 is SGHAT, CDR2 FQNNGV, per germline. The CDR3 is 15 residues long. Trimming took off 4 bases at V and 4 bases at J, with 16 bases between the two ends. The CDR3: CASSSPRQLSTEAFF. CDR3 DNA: TGTGCCAGCAGCTCGCCTCGACAGCTAAGCACTGAAGCTTTCTTT.

Comments on this clonotype: A much larger clonotype is one base distant, so this may be a read error. This chain connects TRBV7-9 to TRBJ2-5; D is undetermined. V lost 5 bases to trimming and J lost 0 bases, with 13 bases between them. This CDR3 contains 15 residues. CDR1 is SEHNR and CDR2 is FQNEAQ in the germline V gene (reference sequence). The CDR3 region is CASSQPGQNQETQYF. The DNA of the CDR3 is TGTGCCAGCAGCCAGCCCGGGCAGAACCAAGAGACCCAGTACTTC.

Regarding this clonotype: It may be a read error: a sequence one base away is much more abundant. No conserved phenylalanine or tryptophan ends this CDR3, so it is likely a read error. The chain recombines TRBV5-1 with TRBJ2-7; D remains ambiguous. The germline CDR1 and CDR2 sequences are SGHRS and YFSETQ. This CDR3 has 12 residues. V shed 1 base and J shed 4 bases, with 6 bases lying between them. CDR3: CASSLNGYEQYL. CDR3 DNA: TGCGCCAGCAGCTTGAACGGTTACGAGCAGTACCTC.

This clonotype was observed many times. The chain combines TRBV13 with TRBJ2-1; D is perhaps TRBD2 (6 bases). The CDR3 loop spans 14 amino acids. Germline loops: CDR1 PRHDT, CDR2 FYEKMQ (reference sequence). The V gene lost 5 bases and the J gene lost 9 bases, with 17 bases spanning the gap. The CDR3 protein is CASSPGDFQGEQFF. The CDR3 DNA reads as TGTGCCAGCAGCCCCGGGGACTTCCAGGGTGAGCAGTTCTTC. Filled out from reference TRBV13 and TRBJ2-1, the complete variable domain reads AAGVIQSPRHLIKEKRETATLKCYPIPRHDTVYWYQQGPGQDPQFLISFYEKMQSDKGSIPDRFSAQQFSDYHSELNMSSLELGDSALYFCASSPGDFQGEQFFGPGTRLTVL.

This clonotype was found a few times. The chain joins TRBV4-1 to TRBJ1-6; TRBD1 is a possible D gene (5 bases). V was cut by 3 bases and J by 10 bases, with 16 bases left in between. Germline lookup yields CDR1 MGHRA and CDR2 YSYEKL. CDR3 length: 15 residues. CDR3 sequence (DNA): TGCGCCAGCAGCCACTTCCGAGACGGACAATCACCCCTCCACTTT. This sequence encodes CASSHFRDGQSPLHF.

The table lists this clonotype with many counts. The rearrangement joins TRBV4-1 to TRBJ2-7, with TRBD1 as a possible D gene (6 bases). The CDR3 spans 16 residues. The germline V gene encodes CDR1 MGHRA and CDR2 YSYEKL. V was cut by 4 bases and J by 3 bases, with 19 bases left in between. The CDR3 DNA sequence: TGCGCCAGCAGCCTCTTACAAGGTGCAGGGGACTACGAGCAGTACTTC. Protein: CASSLLQGAGDYEQYF.

This clonotype was seen at least ten times. The chain employs TRBV29-1 and TRBJ2-7, with 7 bases that match TRBD2. The trim removed 7 bases at V and 0 bases at J, leaving 9 bases unmatched. The CDR3 is 14 amino acids. Germline values: CDR1 SQVTM, CDR2 ANQGSEA. CDR3: CSALGRGSSYEQYF. The DNA of the CDR3 is TGCAGCGCCCTGGGGAGGGGTAGCTCCTACGAGCAGTACTTC.

V gene TRBV11-2 combines with J gene TRBJ1-1; 7 bases match TRBD1. V lost 5 bases and J lost 0; bases outside the gene matches: 6. The CDR3 length is 15 residues. Germline V gene sequence: CDR1 SGHAT, CDR2 FQNNGV. The CDR3 protein is CASSKRGLLNTEAFF. CDR3 in DNA: TGTGCCAGCAGCAAAAGGGGGCTTTTGAACACTGAAGCTTTCTTT.

This clonotype was found many times. V is TRBV29-1 and J is TRBJ1-1; TRBD1 matches at 9 bases. Germline assignment: CDR1 SQVTM and CDR2 ANQGSEA. Trimming removed 5 bases from V and 6 bases from J; junction bases left unmatched: 13. This CDR3 comprises 15 residues. In DNA form, the CDR3 reads TGCAGCGTTTTGGGACAGGGACGGGGTGTCCCTGAAGCTTTCTTT. It specifies CSVLGQGRGVPEAFF.

This clonotype came up a few times. The chain couples TRBV28 to TRBJ1-2, with D unclear. Between the trimmed V and J ends, which lost 5 bases and 6 bases, there was a span of 10 bases. CDR1 and CDR2 (germline): MDHEN, SYDVKM. The CDR3 loop spans 12 amino acids. The chain's CDR3 is CASSQAADGYTF. In nucleotides, the CDR3 is TGTGCCAGCAGTCAGGCGGCAGATGGCTACACCTTC.

Ten or more counts support this clonotype. V is TRBV6-5 and J is TRBJ2-7; TRBD2 is a possible D gene (5 bases). The germline V gene has CDR1 MNHEY and CDR2 SVGAGI. Trimming removed 1 base at V and 2 bases at J, with 9 bases between. The CDR3 runs 14 residues. CDR3 protein: CASSYLFGTYEQYF. In DNA, the CDR3 is TGTGCCAGCAGTTACTTATTCGGGACCTACGAGCAGTACTTC.

Many counts were recorded for this clonotype. The rearrangement links TRBV7-8 to TRBJ2-5, with a tentative D call TRBD1 (6 bases). CDR1 is SGHVS and CDR2 is FQNEAQ in the germline V gene. CDR3 length: 15 residues. V was clipped by 4 bases and J by 0 bases, with 12 bases between them. The CDR3 nucleotides read TGTGCCAGCAGCTCCAGGGGAAAGTACCAAGAGACCCAGTACTTC. Its protein product is CASSSRGKYQETQYF.

This clonotype was detected a few times. This chain links TRBV19 with TRBJ2-6; D is unresolved. The CDR3 sequence is 14 residues long. The V end was cut by 6 bases, the J end by 1 base, with 7 bases between. CDR1 and CDR2 (germline): LNHDA, SQIVND (reference sequence). The CDR3 DNA reads TGTGCCAGTAGGATCGGGTCTGGGGCCAACGTCCTGACTTTC. This sequence encodes CASRIGSGANVLTF.

To note about this clonotype: It may be a read error: a sequence one base away is much more abundant. V is TRBV3-1 and J is TRBJ2-3; tentatively, D is TRBD1 or TRBD2 (5 bases each). The germline V gene encodes CDR1 LGHDT and CDR2 YNNKEL (reference sequence). The CDR3 loop spans 16 amino acids. CDR3 DNA: TGTGCCAGCAGCCAAGAGACCGGGACCTACACAGATATGCAGTATTTT. It is translated as CASSQETGTYTDMQYF.

This clonotype was found a few times. This chain joins TRBV7-8 and TRBJ2-7; 10 bases match TRBD2. Germline values: CDR1 SGHVS, CDR2 FQNEAQ. The CDR3 length is 16 residues. V lost 1 base to trimming and J lost 2 bases; unmatched junction nucleotides: 5. This CDR3 reads CASSLGTSGVPYEQYF. The CDR3 region has the DNA TGTGCCAGCAGCTTAGGGACTAGCGGAGTCCCCTACGAGCAGTACTTC.

This clonotype was counted at least ten times. V and J are TRBV5-1 and TRBJ2-7, with TRBD1 matching over 7 bases. CDR3 length: 13 residues. Germline CDR1 reads SGHRS; CDR2 reads YFSETQ. The V segment lost 4 bases and the J segment 3 bases; nucleotides outside the gene matches: 4. CDR3 sequence: CASSTGQNYEQYF. In DNA form, the CDR3 reads TGCGCCAGCAGCACGGGACAGAACTACGAGCAGTACTTC. The whole variable domain, remainder taken from reference TRBV5-1 and TRBJ2-7, is KAGVTQTPRYLIKTRGQQVTLSCSPISGHRSVSWYQQTPGQGLQFLFEYFSETQRNKGNFPGRFSGRQFSNSRSEMNVSTLELGDSALYLCASSTGQNYEQYFGPGTRLTVT.

In its sample, this clonotype was seen many times. The rearrangement uses TRBV28 and TRBJ2-7; 10 bases align to TRBD2. The V gene's germline CDR1 is MDHEN and CDR2 SYDVKM. V shed 5 bases and J 3 bases; nucleotides not matched to a gene: 10. The CDR3 has 16 amino acids. CDR3 residues: CASSLGTGTSDYEQYF. CDR3 DNA sequence: TGTGCCAGCAGTCTGGGGACCGGGACTAGCGACTACGAGCAGTACTTC.

A word on this clonotype: Given a much more abundant clone one base away, this may be a read error. The V and J genes are TRBV30 and TRBJ1-1; D is perhaps TRBD1 (5 bases). Germline CDR1 reads GTSNPN; CDR2 reads SVGIG (reference sequence). The length of the CDR3 is 13 residues. The CDR3 spells CAWSVSDSTEASF. As DNA, the CDR3 is TGTGCCTGGAGTGTATCTGACAGCACTGAAGCTTCCTTT.

Ten or more counts support this clonotype. This chain uses TRBV7-9 with TRBJ2-7; no definite D call. The ends were cut back, 5 bases at V and 3 bases at J, with 5 bases in the middle. CDR1 SEHNR and CDR2 FQNEAQ come from the germline V gene (reference sequence). The length of the CDR3 is 11 residues. Here the CDR3 DNA reads TGTGCCAGCAGCCCGAACTACGAGCAGTACTTC. Its protein is CASSPNYEQYF.

V and J are TRBV7-9 and TRBJ1-1; maybe TRBD1 (5 bases). CDR3 length equals 14 residues. The V end lost 0 bases, the J end lost 3 bases, and 8 bases lay between the germline ends. Germline V gene lookup returns CDR1 SEHNR and CDR2 FQNEAQ (reference sequence). CDR3 loop: CASSLAVGDTEAFF. In DNA, the CDR3 is TGTGCCAGCAGCTTAGCTGTGGGGGACACTGAAGCTTTCTTT. The full variable domain, completed using reference TRBV7-9 and TRBJ1-1, is DTGVSQNPRHKITKRGQNVTFRCDPISEHNRLYWYRQTLGQGPEFLTYFQNEAQLEKSRLLSDRFSAERPKGSFSTLEIQRTEQGDSAMYLCASSLAVGDTEAFFGQGTRLTVV.

Ten or more counts support this clonotype. J is TRBJ2-1 and V is TRBV5-6, with D perhaps TRBD2 (6 bases). V was clipped by 0 bases and J by 6 bases, with 7 bases between them. CDR1 and CDR2 from the germline V gene are SGHDT and YYEEEE. The CDR3 is 13 amino acids. The CDR3: CASSLGTTNEQFF. For the CDR3, the DNA is TGTGCCAGCAGCTTGGGGACTACCAATGAGCAGTTCTTC.